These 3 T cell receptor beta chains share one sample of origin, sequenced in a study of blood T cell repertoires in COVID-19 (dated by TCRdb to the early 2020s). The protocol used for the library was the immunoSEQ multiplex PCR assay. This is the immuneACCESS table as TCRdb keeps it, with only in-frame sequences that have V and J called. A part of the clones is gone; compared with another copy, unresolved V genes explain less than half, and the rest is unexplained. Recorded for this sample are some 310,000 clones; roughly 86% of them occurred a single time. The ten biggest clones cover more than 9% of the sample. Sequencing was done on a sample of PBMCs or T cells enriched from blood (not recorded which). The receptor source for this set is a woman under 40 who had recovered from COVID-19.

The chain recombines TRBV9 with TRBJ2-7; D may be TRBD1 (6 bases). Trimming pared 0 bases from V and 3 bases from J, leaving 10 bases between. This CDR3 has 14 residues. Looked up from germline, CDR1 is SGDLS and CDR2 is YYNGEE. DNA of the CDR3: TGTGCCAGCAGCGTAGGAGGGGGTTACTACGAGCAGTACTTC. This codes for CASSVGGGYYEQYF.

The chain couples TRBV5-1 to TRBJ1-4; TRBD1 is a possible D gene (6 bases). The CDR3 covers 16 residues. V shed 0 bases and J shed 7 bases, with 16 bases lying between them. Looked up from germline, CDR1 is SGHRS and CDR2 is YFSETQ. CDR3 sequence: CASSLEGTPEGEKLFF. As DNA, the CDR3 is TGCGCCAGCAGCTTGGAGGGGACACCCGAAGGTGAAAAACTGTTTTTT.

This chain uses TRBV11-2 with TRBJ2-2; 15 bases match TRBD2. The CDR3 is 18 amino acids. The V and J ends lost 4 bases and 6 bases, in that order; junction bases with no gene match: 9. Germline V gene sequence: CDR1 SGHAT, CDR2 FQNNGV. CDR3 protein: CASSSRTSGRAVAGELFF. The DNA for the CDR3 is TGTGCCAGCAGCTCCCGGACTAGCGGGAGGGCGGTAGCCGGGGAGCTGTTTTTT. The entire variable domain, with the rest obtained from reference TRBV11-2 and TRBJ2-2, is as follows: EAGVAQSPRYKIIEKRQSVAFWCNPISGHATLYWYQQILGQGPKLLIQFQNNGVVDDSQLPKDRFSAERLKGVDSTLKIQPAKLEDSAVYLCASSSRTSGRAVAGELFFGEGSRLTVL.